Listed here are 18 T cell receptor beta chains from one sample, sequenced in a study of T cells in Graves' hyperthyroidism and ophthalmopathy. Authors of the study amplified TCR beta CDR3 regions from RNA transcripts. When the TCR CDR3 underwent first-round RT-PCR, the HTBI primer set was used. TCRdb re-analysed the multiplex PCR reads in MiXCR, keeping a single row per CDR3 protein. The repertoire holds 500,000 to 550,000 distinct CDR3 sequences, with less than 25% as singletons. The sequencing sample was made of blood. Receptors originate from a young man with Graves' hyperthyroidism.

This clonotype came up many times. DNA of the CDR3: TGTGCCAGCAGCGTCGGGGGGATCGAGCAGTACTTC. Translation gives CASSVGGIEQYF. This chain links TRBV5-6 with TRBJ2-7; TRBD2 agrees at 7 bases. Germline V gives CDR1 SGHDT, CDR2 YYEEEE. The CDR3 covers 12 residues. The V segment lost 4 bases and the J segment 6 bases; nucleotides outside the gene matches: 4.

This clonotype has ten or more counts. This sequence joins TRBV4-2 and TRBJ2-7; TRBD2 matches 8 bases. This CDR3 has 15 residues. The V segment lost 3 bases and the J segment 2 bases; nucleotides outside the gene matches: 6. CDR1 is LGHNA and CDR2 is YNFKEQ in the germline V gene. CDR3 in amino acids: CASSHSRGETYEQYF. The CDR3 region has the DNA TGTGCCAGCAGCCACTCGCGGGGGGAGACCTACGAGCAGTACTTC.

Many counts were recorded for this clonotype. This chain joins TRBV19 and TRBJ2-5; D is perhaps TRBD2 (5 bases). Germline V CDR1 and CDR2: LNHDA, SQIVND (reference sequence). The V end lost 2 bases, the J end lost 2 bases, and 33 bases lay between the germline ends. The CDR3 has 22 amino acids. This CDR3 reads CASSIWSNEGADVWIPQETQYF. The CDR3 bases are TGTGCCAGTAGTATATGGTCGAATGAGGGAGCCGACGTTTGGATACCGCAAGAGACCCAGTACTTC.

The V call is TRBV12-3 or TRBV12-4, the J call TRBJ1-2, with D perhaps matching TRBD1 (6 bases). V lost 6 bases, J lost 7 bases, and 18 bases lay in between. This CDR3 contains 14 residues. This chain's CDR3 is CASSIHQGSSGYTF. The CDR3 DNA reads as TGTGCCAGCAGCATCCATCAGGGGTCGAGTGGCTACACCTTC.

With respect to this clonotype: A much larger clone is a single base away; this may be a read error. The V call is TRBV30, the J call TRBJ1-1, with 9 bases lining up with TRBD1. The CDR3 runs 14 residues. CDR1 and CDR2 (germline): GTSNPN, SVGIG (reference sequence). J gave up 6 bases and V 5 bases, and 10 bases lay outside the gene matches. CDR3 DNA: TGTGCCTGGGACGGGACAGGGCCCTACTCTGAAGCTTTCTTT. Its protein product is CAWDGTGPYSEAFF.

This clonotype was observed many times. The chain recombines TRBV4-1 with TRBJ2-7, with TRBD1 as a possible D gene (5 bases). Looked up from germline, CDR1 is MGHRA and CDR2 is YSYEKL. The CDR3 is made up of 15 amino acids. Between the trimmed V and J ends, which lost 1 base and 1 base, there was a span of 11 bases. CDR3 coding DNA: TGCGCCAGCAGCCAAGCCTCGGACACGTCCTACGAGCAGTACTTC. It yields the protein CASSQASDTSYEQYF.

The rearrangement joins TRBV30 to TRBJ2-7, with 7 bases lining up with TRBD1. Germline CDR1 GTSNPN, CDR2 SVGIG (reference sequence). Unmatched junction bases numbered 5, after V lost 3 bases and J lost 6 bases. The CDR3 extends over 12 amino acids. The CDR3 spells CAWSLGQFEQYF. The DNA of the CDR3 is TGTGCCTGGAGCCTGGGACAGTTCGAGCAGTACTTC.

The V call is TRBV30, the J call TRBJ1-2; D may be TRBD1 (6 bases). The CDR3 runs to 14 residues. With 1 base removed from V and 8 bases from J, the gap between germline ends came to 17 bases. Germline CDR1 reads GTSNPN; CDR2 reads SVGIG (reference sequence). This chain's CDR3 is CAWSGGVRGGGYTF. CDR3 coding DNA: TGTGCCTGGAGTGGGGGGGTCAGGGGAGGCGGCTACACCTTC.

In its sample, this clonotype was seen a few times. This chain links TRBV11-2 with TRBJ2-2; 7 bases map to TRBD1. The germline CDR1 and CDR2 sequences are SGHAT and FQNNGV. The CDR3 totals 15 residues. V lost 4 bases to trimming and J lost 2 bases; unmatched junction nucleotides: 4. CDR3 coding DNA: TGTGCCAGCAGCTCCTACAGGGGAAACACCGGGGAGCTGTTTTTT. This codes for CASSSYRGNTGELFF.

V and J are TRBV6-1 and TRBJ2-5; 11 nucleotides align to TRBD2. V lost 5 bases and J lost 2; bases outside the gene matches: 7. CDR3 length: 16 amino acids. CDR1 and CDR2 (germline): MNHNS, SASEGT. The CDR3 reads CASSPLTSGIQETQYF. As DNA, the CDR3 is TGTGCCAGCAGTCCGCTGACTAGCGGGATACAAGAGACCCAGTACTTC.

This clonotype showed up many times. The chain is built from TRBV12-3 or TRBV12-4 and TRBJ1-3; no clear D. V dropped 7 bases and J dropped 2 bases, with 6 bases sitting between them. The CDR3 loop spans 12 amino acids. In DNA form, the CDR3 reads TGTGCCAGCACCCCTACTGGAAACACCATATATTTT. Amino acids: CASTPTGNTIYF.

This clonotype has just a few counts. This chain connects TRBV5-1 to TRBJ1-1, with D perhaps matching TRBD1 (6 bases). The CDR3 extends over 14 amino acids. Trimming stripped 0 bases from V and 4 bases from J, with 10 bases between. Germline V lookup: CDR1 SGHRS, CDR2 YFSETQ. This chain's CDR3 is CASSLGQGFTEAFF. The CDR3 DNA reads TGCGCCAGCAGCTTGGGGCAGGGGTTCACTGAAGCTTTCTTT.

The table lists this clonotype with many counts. CDR3 coding DNA: TGTGCCAGTAGTTCGACGACAGGGGGTATCAGCTACACCTTC. Its protein is CASSSTTGGISYTF. This chain uses TRBV19 with TRBJ1-2, with 9 bases identical to TRBD1. Per the germline V gene, CDR1 is LNHDA and CDR2 is SQIVND (reference sequence). The V gene end was trimmed by 5 bases and the J gene end by 9 bases; junction bases not matched to a gene: 10. This CDR3 is 14 amino acids long.

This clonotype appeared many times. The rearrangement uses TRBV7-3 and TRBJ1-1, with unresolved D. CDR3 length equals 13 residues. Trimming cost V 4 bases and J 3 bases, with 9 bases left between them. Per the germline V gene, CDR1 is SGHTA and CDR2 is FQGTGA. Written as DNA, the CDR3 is TGTGCCAGCAGCTCAACAGCGGACACTGAAGCTTTCTTT. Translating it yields CASSSTADTEAFF.

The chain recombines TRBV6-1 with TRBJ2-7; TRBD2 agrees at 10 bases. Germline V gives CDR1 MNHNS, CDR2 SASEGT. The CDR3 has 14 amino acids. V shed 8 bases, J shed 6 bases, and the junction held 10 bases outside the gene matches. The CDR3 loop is CASFTSGKTGEQYF. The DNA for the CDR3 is TGTGCCAGCTTCACTAGCGGGAAAACGGGCGAGCAGTACTTC.

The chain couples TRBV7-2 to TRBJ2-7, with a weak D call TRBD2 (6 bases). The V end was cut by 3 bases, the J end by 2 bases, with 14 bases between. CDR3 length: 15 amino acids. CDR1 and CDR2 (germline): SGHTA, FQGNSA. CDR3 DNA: TGTGCCAGCAGCTTCGGCGGGACGGAGGCCTACGAGCAGTACTTC. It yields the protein CASSFGGTEAYEQYF.

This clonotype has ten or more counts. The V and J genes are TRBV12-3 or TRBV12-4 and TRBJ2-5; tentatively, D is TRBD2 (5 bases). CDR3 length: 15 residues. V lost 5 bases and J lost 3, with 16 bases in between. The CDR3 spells CASSGVGAEEETQYF. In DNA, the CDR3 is TGTGCCAGCAGTGGGGTCGGTGCGGAGGAAGAGACCCAGTACTTC.

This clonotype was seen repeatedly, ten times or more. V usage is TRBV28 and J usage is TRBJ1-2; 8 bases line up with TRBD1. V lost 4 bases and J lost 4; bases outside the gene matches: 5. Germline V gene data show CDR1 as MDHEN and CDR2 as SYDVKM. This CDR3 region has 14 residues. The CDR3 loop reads CASSYQGAPYGYTF. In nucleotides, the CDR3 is TGTGCCAGCAGTTATCAGGGGGCGCCCTATGGCTACACCTTC.